This T cell receptor (beta chain) was captured in a study of PD-1 blockade in classical Hodgkin lymphoma. Repertoires were generated with immunoSEQ multiplex PCR, while TCRdb's copy carries only in-frame clones and drops some. Altogether around 150,000 clones are present, just under 80% being singletons, with the ten largest covering 7% to 9.5%. Each patient relapsed following autologous stem cell transplantation, and prior brentuximab vedotin exposure differed. The study recorded best responses of complete response, partial response or progressive disease. Looked up from germline, CDR1 is ENHRY and CDR2 is SYGVKD. The CDR3 is made up of 13 amino acids. V lost 7 bases and J 4 bases, leaving 13 bases between the germline ends.

This clonotype was sampled from a human donor with classical Hodgkin lymphoma. Sequencing was performed on peripheral blood mononuclear cells (PBMCs), taken before the second cycle of nivolumab. The chain couples TRBV10-3 to TRBJ1-1, with D unresolved. Written as DNA, the CDR3 is TGTGCCATCACCGCCACAGTTGGCACTGAAGCTTTCTTT. Translated: CAITATVGTEAFF.